A selection of T cell receptor beta chains follows, all from one sample in a study of a mutant IDH1 vaccine in newly diagnosed glioma. TCRdb's table, derived via immunoSEQ multiplex PCR, lists solely in-frame clones and lacks some. The table includes 65,000 to 70,000 clones, about 86% detected once. The sequencing here drew on PBMCs, taken from a glioma patient treated with radiotherapy, temozolomide or both. Source of these receptors: a man in his thirties or forties with glioma. The CDR3 runs from the conserved cysteine through the conserved F or W. D genes are given only for firm matches. Clone size is stated in some rows and not others, as once, few, many or a class when expanded.

- TRBD1 TRBJ2-2 TRBV5-1 CASSFSTGASTGELFF TGCGCCAGCAGCTTTTCGACAGGGGCTAGCACCGGGGAGCTGTTTTTT
- - TRBJ2-5 TRBV10-3 CAIRRSNGETQYF TGTGCCATCCGACGGTCCAACGGAGAGACCCAGTACTTC
- - TRBJ1-2 TRBV5-6 CASSARYGYTF TGTGCCAGCAGCGCGAGGTATGGCTACACCTTC
- TRBD2 TRBJ2-1 TRBV7-7 CASSLNGLAGANEQFF TGTGCCAGCAGCTTAAACGGACTAGCGGGGGCTAATGAGCAGTTCTTC
- TRBD1 TRBJ1-1 TRBV5-4 CASSAGTANTEAFF TGTGCCAGCAGCGCCGGGACAGCGAACACTGAAGCTTTCTTT
- TRBD1 TRBJ1-3 TRBV19 CASSLTGTGTGNTIYF TGTGCCAGTAGTTTAACCGGGACAGGGACTGGAAACACCATATATTTT
- - TRBJ1-5 TRBV19 CASRAWEYSNQPQHF TGTGCCAGTAGGGCGTGGGAGTATAGCAATCAGCCCCAGCATTTT
- TRBD1 TRBJ1-2 TRBV2 CASSRFGDRDNYGYTF TGTGCCAGCAGCAGATTCGGGGACAGGGACAACTATGGCTACACCTTC
- - TRBJ2-7 TRBV21-1 CASAGDRGPLSYEQYF TGTGCCAGCGCGGGGGACAGGGGGCCCCTCTCCTACGAGCAGTACTTC
- - TRBJ1-2 TRBV13 CASSFQGTNYGYTF TGTGCCAGCAGCTTCCAGGGGACTAACTATGGCTACACCTTC
- TRBD1 TRBJ2-1 TRBV6-5 CASRAGQGASNEQFF TGTGCCAGCAGGGCCGGACAGGGCGCGTCCAATGAGCAGTTCTTC
few TRBD1 TRBJ1-1 TRBV7-2 CASSYVTGGPEAFF TGTGCCAGCAGCTACGTTACAGGGGGCCCTGAAGCTTTCTTT
- TRBD1 TRBJ1-3 TRBV19 CASEQGGPGNTIYF TGTGCCAGTGAACAGGGGGGACCTGGAAACACCATATATTTT
once - TRBJ2-5 TRBV6-5 CASSYGARGTQYF TGTGCCAGCAGTTACGGAGCGCGGGGGACCCAGTACTTC
- - TRBJ1-2 TRBV6-5 CASRLGGTNYGYTF TGTGCCAGCAGATTAGGGGGTACTAACTATGGCTACACCTTC
- TRBD1 TRBJ1-1 TRBV13 CASRLTGGWENTEAFF TGTGCCAGCAGGTTAACAGGGGGCTGGGAGAACACTGAAGCTTTCTTT
few - TRBJ1-5 TRBV9 CASNAGSNQPQHF TGTGCCAGCAACGCCGGTAGCAATCAGCCCCAGCATTTT
- - TRBJ1-1 TRBV18 CASSPPTGVMNTEAFF TGTGCCAGCTCACCACCGACAGGAGTAATGAACACTGAAGCTTTCTTT
- - TRBJ2-5 TRBV2 CASNPSTGQETQYF TGTGCCAGCAACCCCAGTACTGGCCAAGAGACCCAGTACTTC
- TRBD1 TRBJ1-1 TRBV19 CASSTWTGALNTEAFF TGTGCCAGTAGTACCTGGACAGGGGCCCTTAACACTGAAGCTTTCTTT
- - TRBJ2-7 TRBV9 CASSVRDRVYEQYF TGTGCCAGCAGCGTCAGAGACAGAGTCTACGAGCAGTACTTC
- - TRBJ2-7 TRBV9 CASSVGQSSYEQYF TGTGCCAGCAGCGTAGGACAGAGCTCCTACGAGCAGTACTTC
- - TRBJ2-7 TRBV6-1 CSTVPLVYEQYF TGTTCAACGGTCCCTCTGGTGTACGAGCAGTACTTC
medium-sized - TRBJ1-2 TRBV25-1 CASSEGVTYTF TGTGCCAGCAGTGAGGGAGTGACCTACACCTTC
- - TRBJ2-1 TRBV7-9 CASSPGGPNEQFF TGTGCCAGCAGCCCAGGTGGGCCCAATGAGCAGTTCTTC
- - TRBJ1-5 TRBV6-1 CASSHRDQPQHF TGTGCCAGCAGCCACAGGGATCAGCCCCAGCATTTT
once TRBD1 TRBJ1-6 TRBV6-1 CASSAVMGQHNSPLHF TGTGCCAGCAGTGCAGTGATGGGACAGCATAATTCACCCCTCCACTTT
- - TRBJ2-7 TRBV15 CATSFRETYEQYF TGTGCCACCAGCTTTAGGGAGACCTACGAGCAGTACTTC
- - TRBJ2-1 TRBV7-7 CASSLYGLDEQFF TGTGCCAGCAGCTTATATGGGCTGGATGAGCAGTTCTTC
- TRBD1 TRBJ2-7 TRBV6-1 CASTPGTGGYEQYF TGTGCCAGCACTCCCGGGACAGGGGGCTACGAGCAGTACTTC
- TRBD1 TRBJ2-7 TRBV5-5 CASSFGQGFSYEQYF TGTGCCAGCAGCTTCGGACAGGGGTTCTCCTACGAGCAGTACTTC
few - TRBJ1-1 TRBV2 CASFGGGTMNTEAFF TGTGCCAGCTTCGGTGGGGGGACTATGAACACTGAAGCTTTCTTT
- - TRBJ1-2 TRBV27 CASSLRGLNGYTF TGTGCCAGCAGTTTAAGAGGGCTTAATGGCTACACCTTC